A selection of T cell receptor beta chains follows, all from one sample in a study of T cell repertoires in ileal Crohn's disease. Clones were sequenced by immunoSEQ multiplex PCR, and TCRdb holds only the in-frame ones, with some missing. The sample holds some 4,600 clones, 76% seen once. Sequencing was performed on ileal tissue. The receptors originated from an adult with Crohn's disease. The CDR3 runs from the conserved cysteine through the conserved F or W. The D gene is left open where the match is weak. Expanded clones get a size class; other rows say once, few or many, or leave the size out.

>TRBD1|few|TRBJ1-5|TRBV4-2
TGTGCCAGCAGCCTCGGACAGGGGGAGCCCCAGCATTTT
CASSLGQGEPQHF
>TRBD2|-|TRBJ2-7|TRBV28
TGTGCCAGCAGAAGGGAGGGCCCCTACGAGCAGTACTTC
CASRREGPYEQYF
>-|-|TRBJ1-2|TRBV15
TGTGCCACCAGCAGAACCGAGGGTGGCTACACCTTC
CATSRTEGGYTF
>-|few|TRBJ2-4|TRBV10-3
TGTGCCATAGGGACCGATCTAGCCAAAAACATTCAGTACTTC
CAIGTDLAKNIQYF
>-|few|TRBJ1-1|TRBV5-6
TGTGCCAGCAGCTATGGGACATTTAACACTGAAGCTTTCTTT
CASSYGTFNTEAFF
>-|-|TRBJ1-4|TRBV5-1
TGCGCCAGCAGCTCACAGGTCTCTAATGAAAAACTGTTTTTT
CASSSQVSNEKLFF
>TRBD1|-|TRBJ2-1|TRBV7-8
TGTGCCAGCAGCTTCGCCGGGACAGAAAAATTCAGAGGCTACAATGAGCAGTTCTTC
CASSFAGTEKFRGYNEQFF
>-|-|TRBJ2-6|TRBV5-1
TGCGCCAGCAGCTTGGGTGGGGCTGGGGCCAACGTCCTGACTTTC
CASSLGGAGANVLTF
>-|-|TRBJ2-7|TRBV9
TGTGCCAGCAGCGTAGGTCAGGTGAGCTCCTACGAGCAGTACTTC
CASSVGQVSSYEQYF
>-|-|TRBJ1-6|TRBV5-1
TGCGCCAGCAGCCGGGCGAGCTGGAGGGAATATAATTCACCCCTCCACTTT
CASSRASWREYNSPLHF
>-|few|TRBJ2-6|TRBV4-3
TGCGCCAGCAGCCAAGAATGGGGGTCGGGGGCCAACGTCCTGACTTTC
CASSQEWGSGANVLTF
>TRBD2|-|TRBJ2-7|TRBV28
TGTGCCAGCAGTTCTCTCGTCCTAGCGGAGGGAGTCAACGAGCAGTACTTC
CASSSLVLAEGVNEQYF
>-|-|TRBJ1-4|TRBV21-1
TGTGCCAGCAGCAAAGATCAGGGCTCGGGGGCTAATGAAAAACTGTTTTTT
CASSKDQGSGANEKLFF
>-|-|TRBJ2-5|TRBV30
TGTGCCTGGAGTGCGGGGGCTAAAGAGACCCAGTACTTC
CAWSAGAKETQYF
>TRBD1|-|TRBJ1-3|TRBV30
TGTGCCTGGAGTGTACGCGTGGGACAGGGTGCTGGAAACACCATATATTTT
CAWSVRVGQGAGNTIYF
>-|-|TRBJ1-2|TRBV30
TGTGCCTGGAAAAGGCAGGGAGATGGCAACACCTTC
CAWKRQGDGNTF
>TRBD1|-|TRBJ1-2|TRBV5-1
TGCGCCAGCAGCTCGGACCCGGGGACAGCAGGTGGCTACACCTTC
CASSSDPGTAGGYTF
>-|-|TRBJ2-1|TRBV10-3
TGTGCCATCAGTGATAGCTCCTACAATGAGCAGTTCTTC
CAISDSSYNEQFF
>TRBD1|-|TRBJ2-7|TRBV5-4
TGTGCCAGCAGCAAAAGGGACAGCTCCTACGAGCAGTACTTC
CASSKRDSSYEQYF
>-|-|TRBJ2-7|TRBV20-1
TGCAGTGCACTCCCCTCCTACGAGCAGTACTTC
CSALPSYEQYF
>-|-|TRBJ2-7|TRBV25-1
TGTGCCAGCAGTGCGGCCCGCGATTATGGAAGTCGTGGTGAGCAGTACTTC
CASSAARDYGSRGEQYF
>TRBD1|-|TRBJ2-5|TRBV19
TGTGCCAGTAGTGGAACCGGACAGGGGAAGGAACTAGAGGGAGAGACCCAGTACTTC
CASSGTGQGKELEGETQYF
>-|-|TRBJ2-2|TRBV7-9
TGTGCCAGCAGCCCAAACACCGGGGAGCTGTTTTTT
CASSPNTGELFF
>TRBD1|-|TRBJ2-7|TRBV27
TGTGCCAGCTATTATTTAGACAGGGAAAACGAGCAGTACTTC
CASYYLDRENEQYF